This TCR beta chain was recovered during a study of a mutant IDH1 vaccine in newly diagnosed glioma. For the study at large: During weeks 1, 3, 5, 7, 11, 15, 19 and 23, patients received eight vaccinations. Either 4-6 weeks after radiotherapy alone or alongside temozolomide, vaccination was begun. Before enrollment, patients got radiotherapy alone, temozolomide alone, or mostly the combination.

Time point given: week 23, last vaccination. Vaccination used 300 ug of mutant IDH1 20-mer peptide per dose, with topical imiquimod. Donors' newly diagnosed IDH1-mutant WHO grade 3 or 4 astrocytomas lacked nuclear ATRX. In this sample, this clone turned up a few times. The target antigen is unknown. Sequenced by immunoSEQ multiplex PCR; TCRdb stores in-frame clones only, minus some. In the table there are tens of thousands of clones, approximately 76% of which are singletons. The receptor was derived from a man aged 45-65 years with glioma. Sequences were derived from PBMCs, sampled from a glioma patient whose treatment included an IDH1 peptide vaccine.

The CDR3 region has the DNA TGTGCCAGCAGCTTGGCCCACAACACTGAAGCTTTCTTT. This gives the protein CASSLAHNTEAFF. The chain is built from TRBV5-4 and TRBJ1-1; D ambiguous. Germline CDR1 reads SGHNT; CDR2 reads YYREEE (reference sequence). There are 13 residues in the CDR3. V lost 0 bases, J lost 2 bases, and 5 bases lay in between.